The clone carrying this T cell receptor (beta chain) was seen only a few times. This entry comes from a study of blood T cell repertoires in COVID-19. Enrollees, 18 to 89 years old, lived in roughly 24 US areas. Which cohort a participant joined came from the clinical history participants gave. Cohort 3 donors counted as recovered after two negative PCRs, clearance, or resolved symptoms. The J segment lost 4 bases and the V segment lost 4 bases, leaving 7 bases of the junction unmatched. The CDR3 contains 14 residues. Germline V gene data show CDR1 as SGHRS and CDR2 as YFSETQ. Some clones are missing from TCRdb's copy, which holds only in-frame ones; the method was immunoSEQ multiplex PCR. Found here are about 200,000 clones, about 90% of them singletons; the top ten hold roughly 8.8%.

The V and J genes are TRBV5-1 and TRBJ1-2, with 7 bases matching TRBD1. Sequencing was done on a sample of PBMCs or T cells enriched from blood (not recorded which). The sequence was collected from a woman under 30 who had recovered from COVID-19. Here the CDR3 DNA reads TGCGCCAGCAGCCGAGTAGGGGGCGTCTATGGCTACACCTTC. Protein: CASSRVGGVYGYTF. The complete variable domain, with remaining parts taken from reference TRBV5-1 and TRBJ1-2, reads KAGVTQTPRYLIKTRGQQVTLSCSPISGHRSVSWYQQTPGQGLQFLFEYFSETQRNKGNFPGRFSGRQFSNSRSEMNVSTLELGDSALYLCASSRVGGVYGYTFGSGTRLTVV.